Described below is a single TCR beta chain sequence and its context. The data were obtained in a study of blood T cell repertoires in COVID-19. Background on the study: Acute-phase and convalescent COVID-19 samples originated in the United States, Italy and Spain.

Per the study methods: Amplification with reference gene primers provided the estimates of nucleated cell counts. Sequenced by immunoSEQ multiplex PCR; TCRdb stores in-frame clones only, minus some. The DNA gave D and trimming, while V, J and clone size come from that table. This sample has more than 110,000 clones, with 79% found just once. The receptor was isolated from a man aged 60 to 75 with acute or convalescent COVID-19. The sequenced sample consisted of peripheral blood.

The CDR3 sequence: CASSQLASSYNEQFF. The CDR3 nucleotides are TGTGCCAGCAGCCAACTAGCGTCTTCCTACAATGAGCAGTTCTTC. J is TRBJ2-1 and V is TRBV7-3, with 7 nucleotides matching TRBD2. V lost 5 bases, J lost 1 base, and 5 bases stayed unmatched. The CDR3 totals 15 residues. From germline, CDR1 is SGHTA and CDR2 FQGTGA. The full variable domain, completed using reference TRBV7-3 and TRBJ2-1, is GAGVSQTPSNKVTEKGKYVELRCDPISGHTALYWYRQSLGQGPEFLIYFQGTGAADDSGLPNDRFFAVRPEGSVSTLKIQRTERGDSAVYLCASSQLASSYNEQFFGPGTRLTVL.